By share, the clone carrying this T cell receptor (beta chain) ranks as medium-sized. What it binds is not known. The data stem from a study of T cell repertoires in cytomegalovirus infection. TCRdb passed the reads through MiXCR, listing each CDR3 protein once. The sample records 26,000 or so distinct CDR3 sequences, around 19% being singletons. The length of the CDR3 is 15 residues. Trimming cost V 5 bases and J 1 base, with 12 bases left between them. Germline V gene lookup returns CDR1 SEHNR and CDR2 FQNEAQ (reference sequence). The clonotype was recovered from a human donor in good health (CMV status not recorded). Some clones in this sample may be carry-over from other donors' samples. The V and J genes are TRBV7-9 and TRBJ2-1; perhaps D is TRBD1 or TRBD2 (5 bases each). Sequenced material: CD8+ T cells from cultured PBMCs, taken from culture after CMV antigen stimulation. The CDR3 region is CASSHRDGSYNEQFF. The CDR3 bases are TGTGCCAGCAGCCACCGGGACGGATCCTACAATGAGCAGTTCTTC.